This is a list of T cell receptor beta chains from one sample in a study of cytomegalovirus exposure and HLA in healthy donors. The method was immunoSEQ multiplex PCR; TCRdb's version includes in-frame clones alone and lacks a portion of them. This repertoire shows approximately 150,000 clones, roughly 80% found once; its top ten account for about 9.4%. What was sequenced was PBMCs. Receptor source: a man aged 30 to 45 in good health and CMV-seropositive. Both conserved end residues are part of each CDR3. D genes are given only for firm matches. Some rows have no size entry. The others give once, few or many, or a class for an expanded clone.

TRBV28	-	-	TRBJ2-5	CASSRRAGQETQYF	TGTGCCAGCAGTCGTAGGGCGGGTCAAGAGACCCAGTACTTC
TRBV13	-	-	TRBJ2-7	CASSSRTASYEQYF	TGTGCCAGCAGCTCCCGGACAGCCTCCTACGAGCAGTACTTC
TRBV28	-	-	TRBJ1-5	CASSLGLSNQPQHF	TGTGCCAGCAGTTTGGGCCTTAGCAATCAGCCCCAGCATTTT
TRBV28	-	-	TRBJ1-4	CASNTNQVNEKLFF	TGTGCCAGCAACACCAACCAGGTTAATGAAAAACTGTTTTTT
TRBV13	-	TRBD1	TRBJ1-1	CASSPGQGGTEAFF	TGTGCCAGCAGCCCCGGACAGGGAGGCACTGAAGCTTTCTTT
TRBV7-7	once	-	TRBJ2-2	CASSPRGGIPGSGELFF	TGTGCCAGCAGCCCGAGGGGGGGGATTCCCGGGTCCGGGGAGCTGTTTTTT
TRBV11-2	-	TRBD1	TRBJ1-2	CASSYPPGQVNYGYTF	TGTGCCAGCAGCTACCCTCCGGGACAGGTTAACTATGGCTACACCTTC
TRBV7-9	-	-	TRBJ2-6	CASSWKGSGANVLTF	TGTGCCAGCAGCTGGAAGGGGTCTGGGGCCAACGTCCTGACTTTC
TRBV28	-	TRBD2	TRBJ2-1	CASRPPSGLTYNEQFF	TGTGCCAGCAGGCCGCCTAGCGGGTTAACCTACAATGAGCAGTTCTTC
TRBV7-2	-	TRBD1	TRBJ1-6	CASSSLVGTGSSPLHF	TGTGCCAGCAGTTCCCTAGTGGGGACAGGGAGTTCACCCCTCCACTTT
TRBV30	-	-	TRBJ2-1	CAWSAGGEAEQFF	TGTGCCTGGAGCGCCGGGGGTGAGGCTGAGCAGTTCTTC
TRBV4-1	-	TRBD2	TRBJ2-7	CASSQDEASGRQYEQYF	TGCGCCAGCAGCCAAGATGAGGCTAGCGGGAGACAATACGAGCAGTACTTC
TRBV18	-	-	TRBJ1-2	CASSRGGQGRNYGYTF	TGTGCCAGCTCGCGGGGAGGGCAAGGACGTAACTATGGCTACACCTTC
TRBV25-1	-	TRBD2	TRBJ2-1	CASSTGTSGSYNEQFF	TGTGCCAGCAGCACCGGGACTAGCGGGAGTTACAATGAGCAGTTCTTC
TRBV6-5	-	-	TRBJ1-2	CASSFDTTNYGYTF	TGTGCCAGCAGTTTTGACACCACTAACTATGGCTACACCTTC
TRBV5-6	-	TRBD1	TRBJ2-7	CASSPKTGAAYEQYF	TGTGCCAGCAGCCCAAAGACAGGGGCTGCCTACGAGCAGTACTTC
TRBV10-2	-	-	TRBJ1-4	CASSESRATNEKLFF	TGCGCCAGCAGTGAGTCCAGGGCCACTAATGAAAAACTGTTTTTT
TRBV11-2	-	TRBD2	TRBJ2-7	CASSPTSGRSEQYF	TGTGCCAGCAGCCCTACTAGCGGGAGATCCGAGCAGTACTTC
TRBV6-5	-	TRBD1	TRBJ2-7	CASIPGQGGEQYF	TGTGCCAGCATCCCGGGACAGGGCGGAGAGCAGTACTTC
TRBV4-3	-	TRBD1	TRBJ1-6	CASSPKTGGVNSPLHF	TGCGCCAGCAGCCCCAAGACAGGGGGTGTTAATTCACCCCTCCACTTT
TRBV28	-	-	TRBJ2-5	CASSLTSRETQYF	TGTGCCAGCAGTTTGACTAGTCGAGAGACCCAGTACTTC
TRBV9	once	TRBD2	TRBJ2-2	CASSVMASGGTGELFF	TGTGCCAGCAGCGTCATGGCTAGCGGGGGCACCGGGGAGCTGTTTTTT
TRBV28	-	TRBD1	TRBJ2-5	CASSPPDRGETQYF	TGTGCCAGCAGTCCCCCGGACAGGGGAGAGACCCAGTACTTC
TRBV7-2	once	-	TRBJ1-2	CASSLVDSYGYTF	TGTGCCAGCAGCTTAGTAGACTCTTATGGCTACACCTTC
TRBV5-6	-	TRBD1	TRBJ2-5	CASSTTGDQETQYF	TGTGCCAGCAGCACGACAGGGGACCAAGAGACCCAGTACTTC
TRBV2	few	-	TRBJ2-7	CASSDDRYEQYF	TGTGCCAGCAGCGACGACAGGTACGAGCAGTACTTC
TRBV14	-	-	TRBJ2-7	CASSPSIPYEQYF	TGTGCCAGCAGCCCGAGTATACCCTACGAGCAGTACTTC
TRBV28	-	-	TRBJ2-4	CACGDVAKNIQYF	TGTGCCTGCGGGGATGTAGCCAAAAACATTCAGTACTTC
TRBV5-1	-	-	TRBJ1-2	CASSLEAAKPNGYTF	TGCGCCAGCAGCTTGGAGGCAGCGAAACCCAATGGCTACACCTTC
TRBV6-4	-	TRBD1	TRBJ2-7	CASRTGDRGTYEQYF	TGTGCCAGCAGGACAGGGGATAGAGGGACCTACGAGCAGTACTTC
TRBV6-1	-	-	TRBJ2-1	CASSEATWWRVRNEQFF	TGTGCCAGCAGTGAAGCAACCTGGTGGCGGGTCCGCAATGAGCAGTTCTTC
TRBV7-2	-	TRBD1	TRBJ2-3	CASSGQGTDTQYF	TGTGCCAGCTCGGGACAGGGCACAGATACGCAGTATTTT
TRBV6-6	-	TRBD1	TRBJ1-4	CASSPYRGPNEKLFF	TGTGCCAGCAGTCCATACAGGGGGCCTAATGAAAAACTGTTTTTT
TRBV7-2	-	TRBD1	TRBJ2-7	CASSPAGQGVHEQYF	TGTGCCAGCAGTCCCGCGGGACAGGGGGTCCACGAGCAGTACTTC
TRBV9	-	TRBD1	TRBJ2-1	CASSVRTGGNEQFF	TGTGCCAGCAGCGTACGAACAGGGGGCAATGAGCAGTTCTTC
TRBV7-9	-	TRBD1	TRBJ2-3	CASSLGTGWADTQYF	TGTGCCAGCAGCTTGGGGACAGGGTGGGCAGATACGCAGTATTTT
TRBV7-2	few	-	TRBJ1-6	CASSSGTSGSPLHF	TGTGCCAGCAGCTCGGGGACATCCGGTTCACCCCTCCACTTT
TRBV19	-	TRBD1	TRBJ1-1	CASSPGQGLGNTEAFF	TGTGCCAGTAGTCCGGGACAGGGTCTAGGGAACACTGAAGCTTTCTTT
TRBV2	-	TRBD2	TRBJ2-3	CASSDLAGSDTQYF	TGTGCCAGCAGTGATTTAGCGGGTTCAGATACGCAGTATTTT
TRBV6-5	-	TRBD1	TRBJ2-3	CASRRTGMADTQYF	TGTGCCAGCAGACGGACAGGGATGGCAGATACGCAGTATTTT
TRBV18	once	TRBD2	TRBJ2-1	CASSPASGGVYNEQFF	TGTGCCAGCTCACCCGCAAGCGGGGGGGTCTACAATGAGCAGTTCTTC